This T cell receptor (beta chain) is from a study of vaccination and CD4 T cells after COVID-19 (dated by TCRdb to 2021 to 2024). For context, the study as a whole: Convalescent patients had a positive SARS-CoV-2 result on nasal swab PCR, and of these patients, several had mild disease and one had severe disease. The convalescent cohort included six males and four females, with two Hispanic individuals, seven Caucasians, two Asians and one multiracial person. Two doses of either the Pfizer-BioNTech BNT162b2 vaccine (n=8) or the Moderna mRNA-1273 vaccine (n=2) were administered to participants. Post-COVID blood samples were collected from convalescent patients a median of around 96 days after diagnosis, with a range of about 30 to 161 days. Post-vaccine blood samples were obtained a median of approximately 70 days after the second vaccine dose, with a range of about 12 to 241 days. Overlapping spike peptide pools from SARS-CoV-2 and from the common cold coronaviruses HCoV-NL63, HCoV-OC43 and HCoV-229E were used as culture stimuli. Control cultures received a CEFX viral epitope pool as the positive control, an HIV-1 Nef peptide pool as the negative control, or no peptide. In some eleven COVID-19 convalescent patients and 4 infection-naive healthy vaccine recipients, researchers compared the spike-specific CD4+ TCR repertoire from before mRNA vaccination with the repertoire from after. Summary of the overall study and its limitations: In convalescent patients, a median roughly 85% of post-vaccine SARS-CoV-2-reactive clones were detected only after vaccination, suggesting vaccine-specific priming. The number of convalescent patients in the study was relatively small, and the study did not examine early timepoints following natural infection. The median count of SARS-CoV-2-reactive clonotypes went up from approximately 22 after infection to 38 after vaccination, although the change was not significant. Of the vaccine-specific clones found in convalescent patients, nearly all (304 of 307) were mono-reactive for SARS-CoV-2 spike instead of being cross-reactive with common cold coronaviruses.

Libraries were built with PCR. DNA from cultured CD4+ T cells was subjected to TCR sequencing with the Oncomine TCR Beta short-read assay at the Johns Hopkins FTIC core. Genomic DNA was extracted from the cultured CD4+ T cells with the QIAamp micro DNA kit. Oncomine TCR Beta libraries from cultured CD4+ T cells were pooled using unique dual indexes and sequenced on an Illumina iSeq 100. From the authors' description of their analysis: Non-productive sequences were removed, and CDR3s that did not start with C, did not end with F or W, or were shorter than 7 amino acids were discarded. Antigen-specific clonotypes were identified with the MANAFEST web application by comparing peptide-stimulated wells with reference and other culture wells. An FDR below 0.05, an odds ratio above 5, and a productive frequency above 0.1% in at least two of three replicate wells were required for clones to be considered positive. A clonotype was classed as cross-reactive if the clonotype showed significant expansion both in SARS-CoV-2 spike wells and in at least one common cold coronavirus spike condition. Similarity between CDR3 sequences was evaluated in R version 3.6.1 using Levenshtein distances (stringdist) and unrooted phylogenetic trees (ape). The public reads were run again by TCRdb, first through fastp at Q25 and then through MiXCR, and only productive beta chains were kept. All rows with the same CDR3 protein become a single entry with the most common DNA and genes. The V and J calls shown here were made by TCRdb, not taken from the authors' results. This sample gives more than 9,500 distinct CDR3 sequences in total; around three fifths of them show up just once. The top ten hold around 14% of the sample.

Concerning this clonotype itself: Its antigen remains unidentified. Base qualities are not provided; no much larger clone lies one nucleotide away.

The sample's treatment or condition label, decoded: approximately nine-day PBMC culture with coronavirus spike peptide pools or control peptides (ViraFEST assay). The ViraFEST assay, used in the study, expanded antigen-specific T cells with peptide pools and then identified the expanded clonotypes through TCR sequencing. The convalescent patients' positive SARS-CoV-2 PCR tests fell between March and December 2020, which was before the Alpha, Beta and Delta variants emerged in the United States. Each well held some 2 million PBMCs cultured with roughly 10 ug/ml peptide pools in IMDM containing around 5.5% human AB serum and around 10 IU/ml IL-2. Half of the culture medium was replaced with fresh IL-2-containing medium on days 3 and 7. CD4+ T cells were isolated after around 9 days of culture through negative selection using the EasySep CD4+ T cell isolation kit. Ficoll-Paque Plus gradient centrifugation was used to isolate PBMCs from whole blood, and the isolated PBMCs were then either used fresh or cryopreserved at -140C. Each culture condition was generally run in triplicate wells.

V has 1 base trimmed and J has 1 base trimmed; junction bases matching no gene number 0. Its CDR3 holds 14 amino acids, cysteine through phenylalanine. The retained sequence is limited to the CDR3, 42 bases, with the frame set at the first base. Taken from the germline V gene (reference sequence), the CDR1 and CDR2 loops are SGHNT and YYREEE. Material for sequencing was CD4+ T cells from blood, cultured in vitro. The V gene is TRBV5-4 and the J gene is TRBJ2-3; 7 middle bases align to TRBD2. The TCR originated in a human donor who had recovered from COVID-19. The encoded CDR3 is CASSLTSGTDTQYF. The DNA sequence follows: TGTGCCAGCAGCTTGACTAGCGGCACAGATACGCAGTATTTT.